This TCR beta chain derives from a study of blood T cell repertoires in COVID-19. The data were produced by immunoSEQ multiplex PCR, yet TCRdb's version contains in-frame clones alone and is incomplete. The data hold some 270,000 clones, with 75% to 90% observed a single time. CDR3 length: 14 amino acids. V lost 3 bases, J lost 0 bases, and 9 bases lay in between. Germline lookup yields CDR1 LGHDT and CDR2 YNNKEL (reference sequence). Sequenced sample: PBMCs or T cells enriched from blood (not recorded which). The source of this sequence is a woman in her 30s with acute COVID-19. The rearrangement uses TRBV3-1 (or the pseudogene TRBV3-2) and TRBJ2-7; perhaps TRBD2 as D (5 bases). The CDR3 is CASSHLGSSYEQYF. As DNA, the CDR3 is TGTGCCAGCAGCCACCTAGGGAGCTCCTACGAGCAGTACTTC.